This TCR beta chain is drawn from a study of T cell repertoires in cytomegalovirus infection. TCRdb itself ran the reads through MiXCR, one entry per CDR3 protein. The table shows approximately 750,000 distinct CDR3 sequences, with 35% occurring only once. Looked up from germline, CDR1 is MDHEN and CDR2 is SYDVKM. The CDR3 extends over 16 amino acids. With 6 bases removed from V and 5 bases from J, the gap between germline ends came to 21 bases. On this clonotype itself: The antigen remains unidentified.

The study, taken as a whole, reports: HLA-C-restricted, CMV-specific TCR beta clonotypes were dominant ex vivo.

The sequenced sample was PBMCs. This chain connects TRBV28 to TRBJ2-3; D is ambiguous. The receptor was isolated from a human donor in good health (CMV status not recorded). Some clones in this sample may be carry-over from other donors' samples. The CDR3 nucleotides read TGTGCCAGCAGCATAGGTGCTCGTCGGAGAAAAGATACGCAGTATTTT. This codes for CASSIGARRRKDTQYF.